This TCR beta chain came from a study of PD-L1 blockade in urothelial cancer. Study information: It was at 3 weeks (second dose) and 6 weeks after treatment start that blood was analyzed. T cell content in blood samples showed a median of about 140,000.

Germline lookup yields CDR1 LNHDA and CDR2 SQIVND (reference sequence). Between the trimmed V and J ends, which lost 0 bases and 4 bases, there was a span of 12 bases. This CDR3 region has 16 residues. The authors spiked synthetic TCR analog templates into each PCR. Assay used: immunoSEQ multiplex PCR; TCRdb lists only in-frame clones, some missing. The sample lists 120,000 or so clones; approximately 85% were seen once. The time point here: peripheral blood 6 weeks after treatment start. Source: PBMCs, taken around atezolizumab (anti-PD-L1) treatment. This receptor was identified in a man aged 45-65 years with urothelial cancer. This chain uses TRBV19 with TRBJ1-4; D is undetermined. CDR3 DNA sequence: TGTGCCAGTAGTATAGAGCACGGTCGTCTTAATGAAAAACTGTTTTTT. Translation: CASSIEHGRLNEKLFF.